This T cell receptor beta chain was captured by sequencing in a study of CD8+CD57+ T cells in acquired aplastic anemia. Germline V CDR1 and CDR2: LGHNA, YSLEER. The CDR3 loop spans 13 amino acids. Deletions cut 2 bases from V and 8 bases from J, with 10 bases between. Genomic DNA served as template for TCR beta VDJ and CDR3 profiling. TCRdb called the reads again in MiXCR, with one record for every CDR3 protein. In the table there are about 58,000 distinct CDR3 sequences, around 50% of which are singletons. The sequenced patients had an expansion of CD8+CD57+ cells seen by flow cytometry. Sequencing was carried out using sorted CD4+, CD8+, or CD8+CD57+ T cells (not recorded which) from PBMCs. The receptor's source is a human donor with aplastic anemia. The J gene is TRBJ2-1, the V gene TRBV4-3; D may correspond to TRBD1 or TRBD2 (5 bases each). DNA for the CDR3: TGCGCCAGCAGCCAAAGAGGGGTCGATGAGCAGTTCTTC. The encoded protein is CASSQRGVDEQFF.